This passage covers 5 T cell receptor beta chains from one sample sequenced in a study of tissue T cells after allogeneic stem cell transplantation. Measured with immunoSEQ multiplex PCR; TCRdb has only the in-frame clones, and not every one. The table has approximately 50,000 clones, around 70% seen once. Sequenced: sorted cells pooled from one or two spleens. The receptor set was obtained from a pool of C57BL/6 mice in good health.

Comment on this clone: Gene names denote mouse genes. The missing CDR3 end, 1 residue past where the read stops, is filled in from the germline J gene. J is TRBJ2-5 and V is TRBV12-2, with TRBD2 identical over 12 bases. J gave up 1 base and V 2 bases, and 0 bases lay outside the gene matches. Germline values: CDR1 SGHLS, CDR2 HYDKME. This CDR3 has 15 residues. CDR3 protein: CASSRTGGDQDTQYF. CDR3 DNA (partial): TGTGCCAGCTCTCGGACTGGGGGGGACCAAGACACCCAGTAC.

A note on this clone: Mouse names are used for the genes. Here the CDR3 reads CASSQDNGGKVFF. Partial CDR3 DNA: TGTGCCAGCAGCCAAGATAACGGGGGGAAAGTCTTC. This chain joins TRBV2 and TRBJ1-1, with D possibly being TRBD1 (5 bases). The CDR3 end is not reached by the read, which stops 1 residue before it; the germline J gene fills it in. Per the germline V gene, CDR1 is LGHNA and CDR2 is YSYQKL. The CDR3 has 13 residues. Trimming took off 0 bases at V and 9 bases at J, with 11 bases between the two ends.

Concerning this clone: The genes are named according to mouse. The CDR3 goes on 1 residue after the read ends, and that part is filled in from the germline J gene. V is TRBV2 and J is TRBJ2-7; the D gene is possibly TRBD1 (5 bases). The CDR3 length is 14 residues. Deletions cut 0 bases from V and 3 bases from J, with 9 bases between. The germline V gene has CDR1 LGHNA and CDR2 YSYQKL. CDR3 loop: CASSQDGRDYEQYF. CDR3 DNA, as far as it was read: TGTGCCAGCAGCCAAGACGGCAGGGACTATGAACAGTAC.

This clone was seen once. Genes and germline come from the mouse. The read halts 1 residue ahead of the CDR3 end, with the missing end drawn from the germline J gene. The V and J genes are TRBV4 and TRBJ2-3, with 10 positions matching TRBD2. The CDR3 contains 16 residues. Trimming took 3 bases from V and 1 from J; bases not matched to a gene: 4. In germline, CDR1 is LGHDT, CDR2 YNNKQL (reference sequence). Incomplete CDR3 DNA: TGTGCCAGCAGCTATCTCGGACTGGGGGGTGCAGAAACGCTGTAT. Translated, it gives CASSYLGLGGAETLY. In full, the CDR3 reads CASSYLGLGGAETLYF.

Only one count was recorded for this clone. The germline and genes are mouse ones. Sequencing ends 1 residue short of the CDR3 end; the germline J gene provides the rest. V gene TRBV5 combines with J gene TRBJ2-4, with TRBD1 matching over 9 bases. J gave up 5 bases and V 1 base, and 1 base lay outside the gene matches. Germline V gene sequence: CDR1 LGHNA, CDR2 YNLKQL (reference sequence). The CDR3 spans 14 residues. CDR3 amino acids: CASSQGDRANTLYF. The CDR3 bases that were read are TGTGCCAGCAGCCAAGGGGACAGGGCAAACACCTTGTAC.